Listed below are T cell receptor beta chains from one sample, sequenced in a study of cytomegalovirus exposure and HLA in healthy donors. Data came from immunoSEQ multiplex PCR; TCRdb stores just in-frame clones and leaves some out. Its table records around 130,000 clones. Sequencing was done on a sample of PBMCs. These receptors were collected from a woman between 55 and 75 years old in good health and CMV-seronegative. Both conserved end residues are trimmed from each CDR3. D genes are given only for firm matches.

J gene: TRBJ1-1; D gene: TRBD1; V gene: TRBV15; CDR3 protein: ATSRMTGGDTEAF
J gene: TRBJ2-2; D gene: TRBD1; V gene: TRBV6-1; CDR3 protein: ASSEGLDRGITGELF
J gene: TRBJ2-3; D gene: TRBD1; V gene: TRBV28; CDR3 protein: ASSAGQGGGSEQY
J gene: -; D gene: TRBD1; V gene: TRBV5-1; CDR3 protein: ASSPGTGAYEQY
J gene: TRBJ1-2; D gene: -; V gene: TRBV25-1; CDR3 protein: ASSSAGIVEGYT
J gene: TRBJ1-5; D gene: -; V gene: TRBV11-2; CDR3 protein: ASSPGSNQPQH
J gene: TRBJ2-2; D gene: -; V gene: TRBV6-5; CDR3 protein: ASSQRLYTGELF
J gene: TRBJ2-3; D gene: -; V gene: TRBV28; CDR3 protein: ASSPTGTTSTDTQY
J gene: TRBJ2-3; D gene: -; V gene: TRBV2; CDR3 protein: ASTREAVTQY
J gene: TRBJ2-7; D gene: -; V gene: TRBV5-1; CDR3 protein: ASSPNGLAPYEQY
J gene: TRBJ1-2; D gene: -; V gene: TRBV5-1; CDR3 protein: ASSLDGGSYGYT
J gene: TRBJ1-5; D gene: TRBD1; V gene: TRBV5-6; CDR3 protein: ASSLGGTVGQPQH
J gene: TRBJ2-7; D gene: TRBD1; V gene: TRBV2; CDR3 protein: ASSRDRGYEQY
J gene: TRBJ1-4; D gene: -; V gene: TRBV2; CDR3 protein: ASRLGGQNEKLF
J gene: TRBJ2-5; D gene: TRBD2; V gene: TRBV27; CDR3 protein: ASSFGAGGGETQY
J gene: TRBJ1-5; D gene: TRBD1; V gene: TRBV2; CDR3 protein: ASRPGTASNQPQH
J gene: TRBJ2-1; D gene: TRBD2; V gene: TRBV6-1; CDR3 protein: ASSDQWTGLAGGGNEQF
J gene: TRBJ2-7; D gene: -; V gene: TRBV27; CDR3 protein: ASATKGLYEQY
J gene: TRBJ1-1; D gene: -; V gene: TRBV11-2; CDR3 protein: ASSLDRELEAF
J gene: TRBJ1-2; D gene: -; V gene: TRBV4-1; CDR3 protein: ASSQNRANYGYT
J gene: TRBJ2-5; D gene: TRBD2; V gene: TRBV9; CDR3 protein: ASSPGTSGEQETQY
J gene: TRBJ1-2; D gene: TRBD1; V gene: TRBV6-1; CDR3 protein: ASSEIRDSVFRP
J gene: TRBJ1-2; D gene: TRBD1; V gene: TRBV18; CDR3 protein: ASSPRDREGYT
J gene: TRBJ2-7; D gene: TRBD1; V gene: TRBV28; CDR3 protein: ASSPGTATSYEQY
J gene: TRBJ2-1; D gene: TRBD2; V gene: TRBV9; CDR3 protein: ASSVELAGNNEQF
J gene: TRBJ1-4; D gene: -; V gene: TRBV15; CDR3 protein: ATSRDRGSSNEKLF
J gene: TRBJ2-5; D gene: -; V gene: TRBV14; CDR3 protein: ASSQQGPQETQY
J gene: TRBJ2-5; D gene: -; V gene: TRBV5-1; CDR3 protein: ASSFGNGQGTWETQY
J gene: TRBJ1-1; D gene: TRBD1; V gene: TRBV5-1; CDR3 protein: ASSGDSMNTEAF
J gene: TRBJ2-1; D gene: TRBD2; V gene: TRBV27; CDR3 protein: ASSWSGRAHNEQF
J gene: TRBJ2-7; D gene: TRBD2; V gene: TRBV9; CDR3 protein: ASSVEGGNYEQY
J gene: TRBJ1-2; D gene: -; V gene: TRBV29-1; CDR3 protein: SVDYTGNYGYT
J gene: TRBJ1-3; D gene: -; V gene: TRBV2; CDR3 protein: ASSEWASGNTIY
J gene: TRBJ2-3; D gene: TRBD2; V gene: TRBV7-9; CDR3 protein: ASSLGVSGLAYPDTQY
J gene: TRBJ1-4; D gene: -; V gene: TRBV14; CDR3 protein: ASSQRELGFGTNEKLF
J gene: TRBJ2-5; D gene: TRBD2; V gene: TRBV7-3; CDR3 protein: ASSLSGGARETQY
J gene: TRBJ2-6; D gene: -; V gene: TRBV2; CDR3 protein: ASKGDGANVLT
J gene: TRBJ2-7; D gene: -; V gene: TRBV2; CDR3 protein: ASSVLQREQY
J gene: TRBJ1-2; D gene: TRBD1; V gene: TRBV27; CDR3 protein: ASSLGGGDYGYT
J gene: TRBJ2-3; D gene: TRBD2; V gene: TRBV18; CDR3 protein: ASSPQTSGTDTQY
J gene: TRBJ2-3; D gene: TRBD2; V gene: TRBV7-9; CDR3 protein: ASSSAQSSGRTDTQY
J gene: TRBJ1-3; D gene: TRBD1; V gene: TRBV9; CDR3 protein: ASSTGVMENTIY
J gene: TRBJ2-1; D gene: TRBD1; V gene: TRBV7-9; CDR3 protein: ASSPGTGSTRNEQF
J gene: TRBJ2-6; D gene: -; V gene: TRBV18; CDR3 protein: ASSPRGTELSSGANVLT
J gene: TRBJ2-7; D gene: -; V gene: TRBV19; CDR3 protein: ASSISAGTYEQY
J gene: TRBJ1-2; D gene: TRBD1; V gene: TRBV19; CDR3 protein: ASSIGWTGANYGYT
J gene: TRBJ1-1; D gene: -; V gene: TRBV9; CDR3 protein: ASSVAPTGTRSEAF
J gene: TRBJ2-1; D gene: -; V gene: TRBV7-9; CDR3 protein: ASSLGEGPSEQF
J gene: TRBJ2-1; D gene: -; V gene: TRBV6-6; CDR3 protein: ASTQTRKVYNEQF
J gene: TRBJ2-7; D gene: -; V gene: TRBV28; CDR3 protein: ASSYSGWPEQY
J gene: TRBJ2-3; D gene: -; V gene: TRBV27; CDR3 protein: ASSLGRKADTQY
J gene: TRBJ1-2; D gene: -; V gene: TRBV5-5; CDR3 protein: ASSVLRVIDGYT
J gene: TRBJ2-5; D gene: TRBD1; V gene: TRBV7-8; CDR3 protein: ASSLSQGAGETQY
J gene: TRBJ2-2; D gene: -; V gene: TRBV28; CDR3 protein: ASSSPSAGELF
J gene: TRBJ1-1; D gene: TRBD1; V gene: TRBV9; CDR3 protein: ASSPQGANTEAF
J gene: TRBJ2-5; D gene: -; V gene: TRBV5-4; CDR3 protein: ASSFGQMNQETQY
J gene: TRBJ2-7; D gene: TRBD2; V gene: TRBV11-2; CDR3 protein: ASSLGTSETYEQY